A single sample is the source of the 14 T cell receptor beta chains below, sequenced in a study of OX40 agonist ivuxolimab in advanced cancers. TCRdb's table, derived via immunoSEQ multiplex PCR, lists solely in-frame clones and lacks some. The sample has about 46,000 clones; 65% to 85% are singletons. Source: CD4+ or CD8+ T cells sorted from blood, taken in a trial of the OX40 agonist ivuxolimab. Receptors originate from an adult with an advanced solid tumor such as melanoma, head and neck, liver or kidney cancer.

The chain carries TRBV6-4 and TRBJ1-5; tentative D call: TRBD1 (5 bases). The CDR3 has 13 amino acids. V lost 6 bases to trimming and J lost 4 bases, with 10 bases between them. The germline CDR1 and CDR2 sequences are MRHNA and SNTAGT. The CDR3 protein is CASSETVNQPQHF. The CDR3 DNA reads as TGTGCCAGCAGCGAGACAGTGAATCAGCCCCAGCATTTT.

The chain employs TRBV6-4 and TRBJ1-6; 8 nucleotides align to TRBD1. In germline, CDR1 is MRHNA, CDR2 SNTAGT. This CDR3 comprises 15 residues. V shed 5 bases, J shed 6 bases, and the junction held 6 bases outside the gene matches. The CDR3 reads CASSLQTGANSPLHF. DNA for the CDR3: TGTGCCAGCAGTCTTCAGACAGGGGCTAATTCACCCCTCCACTTT.

The CDR3 loop reads CATSRDIMGQPQHF. CDR3 coding DNA: TGTGCCACCAGCAGAGATATTATGGGCCAGCCCCAGCATTTT. The chain recombines TRBV15 with TRBJ1-5; D uncertain. Germline loops: CDR1 LNHNV, CDR2 YYDKDF (reference sequence). Trimming took 0 bases from V and 7 from J, leaving 10 bases between them. The CDR3 is 14 residues long. Full variable domain (rest looked up from reference TRBV15 and TRBJ1-5): DAMVIQNPRYQVTQFGKPVTLSCSQTLNHNVMYWYQQKSSQAPKLLFHYYDKDFNNEADTPDNFQSRRPNTSFCFLDIRSPGLGDTAMYLCATSRDIMGQPQHFGDGTRLSIL.

The chain links TRBV27 to TRBJ2-7; D ambiguous. The CDR3 extends over 10 amino acids. Germline assignment: CDR1 MNHEY and CDR2 SMNVEV (reference sequence). V shed 4 bases and J shed 6 bases, with 4 bases lying between them. The CDR3 reads CASSSFEQYF. The CDR3 DNA follows: TGTGCCAGCAGTTCATTCGAGCAGTACTTC.

This chain links TRBV21-1 with TRBJ2-7; TRBD2 reflects the table's D call only, with no check against the DNA. TRBV21-1 has pseudogene status. The CDR3 contains 18 residues. The CDR3 here is CASSKVPGGSLVTYEQYF. CDR3 DNA sequence: TGTGCCAGCAGCAAAGTACCGGGTGGCTCTTTGGTGACCTACGAGCAGTACTTC.

In regard to this clone: The sample has other DNA sequences that encode this CDR3 too. This chain joins TRBV7-7 and TRBJ1-3, with D perhaps TRBD1 (6 bases). Germline V gives CDR1 SSHAT, CDR2 FNYEAQ (reference sequence). This CDR3 has 13 residues. V was pared by 11 bases and J by 2 bases, with 13 bases between. The CDR3 protein is CAVGRDTGNTIYF. DNA of the CDR3: TGTGCCGTGGGCCGGGACACTGGAAACACCATATATTTT.

The gene calls are TRBV6-1 and TRBJ1-2, with D possibly TRBD1 on 5 matching bases. Germline CDR1 MNHNS, CDR2 SASEGT. The CDR3 covers 15 residues. The V end was cut by 7 bases, the J end by 0 bases, with 15 bases between. The CDR3 coding sequence is TGTGCCAGCACCTCCTCGGACACTACTAACTATGGCTACACCTTC. It encodes CASTSSDTTNYGYTF.

The chain recombines TRBV30 with TRBJ2-7; D possibly corresponds to TRBD2 (6 bases). There are 10 residues in the CDR3. Germline loops: CDR1 GTSNPN, CDR2 SVGIG (reference sequence). Trimming removed 5 bases from V and 4 bases from J, with 6 bases in between. In DNA, the CDR3 is TGTGCCTGGGGGGGGTACGAGCAGTACTTC. Protein: CAWGGYEQYF.

As DNA, the CDR3 is TGTGCCAGCAGCTTAATCGCGGGAGATAATCAGCCCCAGCATTTT. This translates into CASSLIAGDNQPQHF. The chain links TRBV7-6 to TRBJ1-5, with no clear D. The V end was cut by 2 bases, the J end by 4 bases, with 12 bases between. The CDR3 has 15 residues. The germline V gene has CDR1 SGHVS and CDR2 FNYEAQ.

Only one count was recorded for this clone. J is TRBJ2-3 and V is TRBV5-6; no reliable D call. The germline CDR1 and CDR2 sequences are SGHDT and YYEEEE. Trimming removed 4 bases at V and 0 bases at J, with 15 bases between. This CDR3 contains 16 residues. This chain's CDR3 is CASSTRQASSTDTQYF. DNA of the CDR3: TGTGCCAGCAGCACCCGGCAGGCCTCTAGCACAGATACGCAGTATTTT. The full variable domain, with the rest looked up from reference TRBV5-6 and TRBJ2-3, is DAGVTQSPTHLIKTRGQQVTLRCSPKSGHDTVSWYQQALGQGPQFIFQYYEEEERQRGNFPDRFSGHQFPNYSSELNVNALLLGDSALYLCASSTRQASSTDTQYFGPGTRLTVL.

The V gene is TRBV19, the J gene TRBJ2-3; D uncertain. Looked up from germline, CDR1 is LNHDA and CDR2 is SQIVND (reference sequence). CDR3 length: 13 residues. The V end was cut by 7 bases, the J end by 2 bases, with 10 bases between. The CDR3 here is CASTLGSTDTQYF. Here the CDR3 DNA reads TGTGCCAGTACCCTAGGTTCCACAGATACGCAGTATTTT. Full variable domain (rest looked up from reference TRBV19 and TRBJ2-3): DGGITQSPKYLFRKEGQNVTLSCEQNLNHDAMYWYRQDPGQGLRLIYYSQIVNDFQKGDIAEGYSVSREKKESFPLTVTSAQKNPTAFYLCASTLGSTDTQYFGPGTRLTVL.

The chain is built from TRBV7-2 and TRBJ2-7; perhaps TRBD1 as D (5 bases). Trimming removed 5 bases from V and 0 bases from J, with 14 bases in between. Germline V gene sequence: CDR1 SGHTA, CDR2 FQGNSA. This CDR3 is 15 amino acids long. In DNA, the CDR3 is TGTGCCAGCAGCCGAGAAAGGGGTATCTCCTACGAGCAGTACTTC. Translated: CASSRERGISYEQYF.

V gene TRBV11-3 combines with J gene TRBJ2-7; D unclear. Germline-derived CDR1 and CDR2 are SGHNT and YENEEA. Trimming cost V 4 bases and J 7 bases, with 17 bases left between them. The CDR3 extends over 14 amino acids. Here the CDR3 DNA reads TGTGCCAGCAGCTCTACCAAGGGCCTGGGAGAGCAGTACTTC. Its protein is CASSSTKGLGEQYF.

Written as DNA, the CDR3 is TGTGCCAGCTCACCTGATGCCGGGATCTCGGGAAACACCATATATTTT. Its protein product is CASSPDAGISGNTIYF. J is TRBJ1-3 and V is TRBV18; D not certain. Trimming took 3 bases from V and 4 from J, leaving 16 bases between them. Germline V gives CDR1 KGHSH, CDR2 LQKENI. The length of the CDR3 is 16 residues.